This T cell receptor (beta chain) emerged from a study of CD8 T cells in ankylosing spondylitis. This clonotype was counted many times. This CDR3 spans 14 amino acids. Germline V lookup: CDR1 MGHRA, CDR2 YSYEKL. V lost 6 bases to trimming and J lost 8 bases, with 17 bases between them. One entry per CDR3 protein, called by TCRdb with MiXCR from the 5' RACE reads. The data hold some 220,000 distinct CDR3 sequences, with more than 9% observed a single time. The chain recombines TRBV4-1 with TRBJ2-1; no clear D gene. Sequencing was done on a sample of blood, either unsorted or a sorted T cell fraction (not recorded which). The TCR was taken from a male donor with ankylosing spondylitis or in good health (not recorded which). The CDR3 coding sequence is TGCGCCAGCAGGGGATTCCTCAAACGCGATGAGCAGTTCTTC. This translates into CASRGFLKRDEQFF.